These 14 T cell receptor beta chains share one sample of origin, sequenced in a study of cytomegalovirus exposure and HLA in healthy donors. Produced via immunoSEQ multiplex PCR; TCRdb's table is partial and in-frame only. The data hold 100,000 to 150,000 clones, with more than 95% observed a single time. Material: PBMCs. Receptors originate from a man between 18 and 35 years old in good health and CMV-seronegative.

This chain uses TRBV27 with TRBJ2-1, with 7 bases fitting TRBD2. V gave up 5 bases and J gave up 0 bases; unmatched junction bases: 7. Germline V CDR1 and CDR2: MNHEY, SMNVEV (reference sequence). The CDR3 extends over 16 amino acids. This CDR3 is CASSHRRTSSYNEQFF. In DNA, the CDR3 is TGTGCCAGCAGTCACCGCCGGACTAGCTCCTACAATGAGCAGTTCTTC.

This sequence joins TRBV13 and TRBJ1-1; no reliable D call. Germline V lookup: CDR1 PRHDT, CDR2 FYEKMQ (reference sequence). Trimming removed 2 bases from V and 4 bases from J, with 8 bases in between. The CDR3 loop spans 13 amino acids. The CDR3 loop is CASSLRGLTEAFF. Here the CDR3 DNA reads TGTGCCAGCAGCTTACGAGGGCTCACTGAAGCTTTCTTT.

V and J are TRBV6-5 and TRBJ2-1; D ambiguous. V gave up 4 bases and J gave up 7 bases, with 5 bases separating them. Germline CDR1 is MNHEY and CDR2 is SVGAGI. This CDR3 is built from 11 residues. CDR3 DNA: TGTGCCAGCAGTTTAATTAATGAGCAGTTCTTC. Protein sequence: CASSLINEQFF.

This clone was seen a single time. The CDR3 here is CASSSIRDRRQPQHF. The CDR3 DNA reads as TGTGCCAGCAGCTCGATCCGGGACAGGCGGCAGCCCCAGCATTTT. The V gene is TRBV5-6, the J gene TRBJ1-5; 8 bases line up with TRBD1. This CDR3 has 15 residues. V lost 3 bases, J lost 7 bases, and 9 bases stayed unmatched. CDR1 and CDR2 from the germline V gene are SGHDT and YYEEEE. The whole variable domain, remainder taken from reference TRBV5-6 and TRBJ1-5, is DAGVTQSPTHLIKTRGQQVTLRCSPKSGHDTVSWYQQALGQGPQFIFQYYEEEERQRGNFPDRFSGHQFPNYSSELNVNALLLGDSALYLCASSSIRDRRQPQHFGDGTRLSIL.

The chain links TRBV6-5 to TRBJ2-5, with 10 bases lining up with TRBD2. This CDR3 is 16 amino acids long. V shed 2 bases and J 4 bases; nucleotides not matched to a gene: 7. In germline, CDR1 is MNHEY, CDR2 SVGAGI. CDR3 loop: CASSYRLAGVGETQYF. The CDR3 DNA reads TGTGCCAGCAGTTACAGGCTAGCGGGAGTGGGAGAGACCCAGTACTTC.

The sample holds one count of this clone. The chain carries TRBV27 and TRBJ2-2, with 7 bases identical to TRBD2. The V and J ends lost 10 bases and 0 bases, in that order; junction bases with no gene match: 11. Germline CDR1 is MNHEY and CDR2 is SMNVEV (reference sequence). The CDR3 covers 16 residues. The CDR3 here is CATTGLGRTNTGELFF. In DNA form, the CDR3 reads TGTGCCACGACCGGACTAGGGAGAACGAACACCGGGGAGCTGTTTTTT.

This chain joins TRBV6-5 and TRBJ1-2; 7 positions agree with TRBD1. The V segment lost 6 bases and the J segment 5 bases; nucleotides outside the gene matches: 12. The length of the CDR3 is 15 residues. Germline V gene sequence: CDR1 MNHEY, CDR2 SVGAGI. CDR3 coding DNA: TGTGCCAGCAGCCAAGACAGGGCTGGATCTTATGGCTACACCTTC. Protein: CASSQDRAGSYGYTF.

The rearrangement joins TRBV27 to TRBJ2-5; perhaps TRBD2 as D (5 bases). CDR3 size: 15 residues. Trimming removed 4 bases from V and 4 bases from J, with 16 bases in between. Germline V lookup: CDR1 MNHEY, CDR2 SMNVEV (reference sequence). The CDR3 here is CASSSRLTSSETQYF. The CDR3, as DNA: TGTGCCAGCAGTTCTCGCTTAACTAGTTCAGAGACCCAGTACTTC.

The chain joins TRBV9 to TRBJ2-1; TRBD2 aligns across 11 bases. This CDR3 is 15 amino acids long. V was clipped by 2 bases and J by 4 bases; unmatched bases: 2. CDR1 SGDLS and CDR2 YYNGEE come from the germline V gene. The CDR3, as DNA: TGTGCCAGCAGCGTCCGACTAGCGGGGTACAATGAGCAGTTCTTC. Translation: CASSVRLAGYNEQFF.

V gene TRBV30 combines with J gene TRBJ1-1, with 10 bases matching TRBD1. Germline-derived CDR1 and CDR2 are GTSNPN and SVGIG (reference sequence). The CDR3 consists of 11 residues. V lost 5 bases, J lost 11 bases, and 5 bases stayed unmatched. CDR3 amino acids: CAWETGGDAFF. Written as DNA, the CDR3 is TGTGCCTGGGAGACAGGGGGCGACGCTTTCTTT.

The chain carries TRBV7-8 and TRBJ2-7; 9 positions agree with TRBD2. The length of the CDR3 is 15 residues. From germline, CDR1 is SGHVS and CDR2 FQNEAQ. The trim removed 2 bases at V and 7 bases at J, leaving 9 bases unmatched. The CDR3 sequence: CASSLIGSGSREQYF. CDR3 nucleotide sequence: TGTGCCAGCAGCTTAATTGGTAGCGGGAGTCGGGAGCAGTACTTC.

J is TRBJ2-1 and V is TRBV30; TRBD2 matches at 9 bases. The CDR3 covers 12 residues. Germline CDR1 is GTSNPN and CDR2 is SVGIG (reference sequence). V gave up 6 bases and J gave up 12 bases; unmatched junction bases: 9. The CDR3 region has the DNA TGTGCCTGTGCCGGAACTAGCGGGCTGCAGTTCTTC. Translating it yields CACAGTSGLQFF.

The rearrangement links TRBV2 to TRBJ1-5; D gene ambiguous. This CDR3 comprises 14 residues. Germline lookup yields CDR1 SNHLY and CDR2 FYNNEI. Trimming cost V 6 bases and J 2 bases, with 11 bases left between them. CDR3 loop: CASSYKAGNQPQHF. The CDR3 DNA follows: TGTGCCAGCAGCTATAAGGCGGGCAATCAGCCCCAGCATTTT. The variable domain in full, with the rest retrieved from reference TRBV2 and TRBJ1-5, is EPEVTQTPSHQVTQMGQEVILRCVPISNHLYFYWYRQILGQKVEFLVSFYNNEISEKSEIFDDQFSVERPDGSNFTLKIRSTKLEDSAMYFCASSYKAGNQPQHFGDGTRLSIL.

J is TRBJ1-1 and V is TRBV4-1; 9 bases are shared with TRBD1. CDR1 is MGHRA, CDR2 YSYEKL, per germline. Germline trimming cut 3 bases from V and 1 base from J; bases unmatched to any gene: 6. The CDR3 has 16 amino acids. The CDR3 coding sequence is TGCGCCAGCAGCCACCCCTACAGGGGGCGGAACACTGAAGCTTTCTTT. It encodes CASSHPYRGRNTEAFF.